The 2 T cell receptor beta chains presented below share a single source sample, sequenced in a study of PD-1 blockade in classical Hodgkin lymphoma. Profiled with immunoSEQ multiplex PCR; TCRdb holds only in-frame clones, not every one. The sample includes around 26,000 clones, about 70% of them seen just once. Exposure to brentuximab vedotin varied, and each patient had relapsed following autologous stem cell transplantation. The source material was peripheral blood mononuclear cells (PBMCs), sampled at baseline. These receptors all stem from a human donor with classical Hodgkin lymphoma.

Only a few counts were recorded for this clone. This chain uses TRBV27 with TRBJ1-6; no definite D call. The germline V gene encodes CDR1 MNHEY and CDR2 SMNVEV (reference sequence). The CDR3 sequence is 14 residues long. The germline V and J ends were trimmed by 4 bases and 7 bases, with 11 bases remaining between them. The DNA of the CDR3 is TGTGCCAGCAGTTCGCTCGTTTGGAATTCACCCCTCCACTTT. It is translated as CASSSLVWNSPLHF.

The CDR3 protein is CASKGQVDEKLFF. The DNA of the CDR3 is TGTGCCAGCAAGGGACAGGTAGATGAAAAACTGTTTTTT. This chain uses TRBV6-5 with TRBJ1-4; 8 bases fit TRBD1. V shed 7 bases, J shed 6 bases, and the junction held 4 bases outside the gene matches. CDR1 is MNHEY and CDR2 is SVGAGI in the germline V gene. The CDR3 totals 13 residues.